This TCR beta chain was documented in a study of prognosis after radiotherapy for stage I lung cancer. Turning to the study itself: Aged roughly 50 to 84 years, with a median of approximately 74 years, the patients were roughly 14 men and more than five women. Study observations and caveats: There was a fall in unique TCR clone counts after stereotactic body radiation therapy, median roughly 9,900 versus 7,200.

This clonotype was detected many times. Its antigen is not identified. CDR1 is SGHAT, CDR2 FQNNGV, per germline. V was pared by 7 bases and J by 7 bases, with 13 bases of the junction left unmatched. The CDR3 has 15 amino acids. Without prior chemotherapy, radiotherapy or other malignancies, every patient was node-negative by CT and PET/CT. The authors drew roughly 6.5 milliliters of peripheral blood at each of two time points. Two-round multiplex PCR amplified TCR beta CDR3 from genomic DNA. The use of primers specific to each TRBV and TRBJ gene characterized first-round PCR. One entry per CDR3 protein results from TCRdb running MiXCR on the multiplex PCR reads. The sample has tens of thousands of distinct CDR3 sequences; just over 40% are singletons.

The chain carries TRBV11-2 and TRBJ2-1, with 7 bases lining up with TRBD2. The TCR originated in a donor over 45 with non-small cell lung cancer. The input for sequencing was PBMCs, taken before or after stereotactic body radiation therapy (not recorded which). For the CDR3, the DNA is TGTGCCAGCATTCTAATAGCGGGCGGCGGAAATGAGCAGTTCTTC. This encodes CASILIAGGGNEQFF.